This note documents a single T cell receptor (beta chain) sequence. Its antigen is not identified. These data are taken from a study of CD8+ T cells in alopecia areata. Study-level points and caveats: Normal scalp showed lower clonality than lesional scalp, especially alopecia totalis/universalis. Patients showed less clear TCR sequence sharing than mice, possibly partly because of HLA diversity.

Reverse transcribed after extraction, RNA yielded cDNA as the sequencing template. This table comes from immunoSEQ multiplex PCR, and its TCRdb copy is limited to in-frame clones, with some not included. The data contain 100,000 to 150,000 clones, 55% to 65% of them singletons. The V end lost 5 bases, the J end lost 4 bases, and 11 bases lay between the germline ends. The CDR3 runs 13 residues. Germline CDR1 and CDR2: SGHTA and FQGNSA. The clonotype was recovered from a human donor in good health. Sequenced sample: CD4+ T cells sorted from blood. V gene TRBV7-2 combines with J gene TRBJ1-2, with D hard to call. As DNA, the CDR3 is TGTGCCAGCAGCACTTCCGGAAGCTATGGCTACACCTTC. Its protein product is CASSTSGSYGYTF. The full variable domain, rest sourced from reference TRBV7-2 and TRBJ1-2, is GAGVSQSPSNKVTEKGKDVELRCDPISGHTALYWYRQSLGQGLEFLIYFQGNSAPDKSGLPSDRFSAERTGGSVSTLTIQRTQQEDSAVYLCASSTSGSYGYTFGSGTRLTVV.